The 2 T cell receptor beta chains reported below all come from one sample, sequenced in a study of T cell responses to AZD1222 COVID-19 vaccine. The protocol was immunoSEQ multiplex PCR, while the TCRdb copy is restricted to in-frame clones and leaves out a portion. The sample yields about 94,000 clones, around 87% seen once. The sample in question was peripheral blood, obtained on day 0 of AZD1222 vaccination. The receptor source for this set is an adult in good health.

The chain has TRBV7-6 and TRBJ1-2; no reliable D call. Trimming cost V 1 base and J 0 bases, with 9 bases left between them. The CDR3 consists of 15 residues. Germline V gene lookup returns CDR1 SGHVS and CDR2 FNYEAQ. The CDR3 DNA reads as TGTGCCAGCAGCTTAGAAGCGGCAGCTAACTATGGCTACACCTTC. It specifies CASSLEAAANYGYTF.

V gene TRBV27 combines with J gene TRBJ1-2; tentative D call: TRBD1 (5 bases). The CDR3 is made up of 12 amino acids. The V end was cut by 7 bases, the J end by 7 bases, with 13 bases between. The germline V gene encodes CDR1 MNHEY and CDR2 SMNVEV (reference sequence). In nucleotides, the CDR3 is TGTGCCAGCATGGGGGAAGGTCGTGGCTACACCTTC. Its protein product is CASMGEGRGYTF.